The clone carrying this T cell receptor beta chain came up a few times. Using immunoSEQ multiplex PCR, the repertoire was profiled, and TCRdb retains in-frame clones only, with some absent. The sample comprises about 130,000 clones, 75% to 90% of which are singletons, and 4.4% rests with the top ten. The sample belongs to a study of T cell responses to AZD1222 COVID-19 vaccine. The V gene's germline CDR1 is GTSNPN and CDR2 SVGIG (reference sequence). The length of the CDR3 is 13 residues. Trimming took off 2 bases at V and 7 bases at J, with 12 bases between the two ends. Pooled in the analysis were second doses at about 4 or about 12 weeks.

The receptor comes from an adult who received the AZD1222 COVID-19 vaccine. The genes are TRBV30 and TRBJ1-5; D is uncertain. Here the sequenced sample was peripheral blood, taken 28 days after the second AZD1222 dose. The CDR3 bases are TGTGCCTGGAGTTCCCGGGGAGAACAGCCCCAGCATTTT. This sequence encodes CAWSSRGEQPQHF. Full variable domain (outside the CDR3, taken from reference TRBV30 and TRBJ1-5): SQTIHQWPATLVQPVGSPLSLECTVEGTSNPNLYWYRQAAGRGLQLLFYSVGIGQISSEVPQNLSASRPQDRQFILSSKKLLLSDSGFYLCAWSSRGEQPQHFGDGTRLSIL.